The clone carrying this TCR beta chain was counted only a few times. What it binds is not known. The data were obtained in a study of blood T cells in healthy people across ages. Study results and limitations: Researchers said unsorted PBMCs prevented a conclusive naive versus antigen-experienced comparison.

V lost 2 bases to trimming and J lost 7 bases, with 17 bases between them. Germline assignment: CDR1 SNHLY and CDR2 FYNNEI. The CDR3 contains 15 residues. Sample-barcoded 5' priming and a J-beta primer mix drove a second PCR of about 7 to 11 cycles. A 12-random-nucleotide template-switch adaptor tagged each cDNA molecule. TCRdb re-derived calls from the 5' RACE reads in MiXCR, one entry per CDR3 protein. Altogether hundreds of thousands of distinct CDR3 sequences are present, about 62% being singletons, with the ten largest covering around 22%. The TCR sequence derives from a man aged 30 to 39 in good health. The rearrangement joins TRBV2 to TRBJ2-5, with TRBD2 as a possible D gene (6 bases). The specimen sequenced was blood. The CDR3: CASSESPKGGGTQYF. CDR3 nucleotides: TGTGCCAGCAGTGAATCCCCAAAGGGAGGAGGGACCCAGTACTTC.